This T cell receptor (beta chain) was captured in a study of blood T cell repertoires in COVID-19. Study-level information: There were acute and convalescent COVID-19 samples, and they came from the United States, Italy and Spain.

The germline V gene encodes CDR1 SEHNR and CDR2 FQNEAQ (reference sequence). V dropped 1 base and J dropped 5 bases, with 12 bases sitting between them. CDR3 size: 15 residues. Authors' analysis steps: The authors estimated nucleated cell counts from reference gene primer amplification. The repertoire was sequenced with immunoSEQ multiplex PCR; TCRdb's copy has only in-frame clones and lacks some. The DNA gave D and trimming, while V, J and clone size come from that table. This table holds around 72,000 clones, 85% to 90% found once. The origin of this receptor is a man aged 65 to 85 with active or convalescent COVID-19. The chain couples TRBV7-9 to TRBJ2-1, with a weak D call TRBD2 (6 bases). The sequenced sample consisted of peripheral blood. The CDR3 DNA reads as TGTGCCAGCAGCTTAGGTCTAGCGATGAACAATGAGCAGTTCTTC. Its translation: CASSLGLAMNNEQFF.